The 22 T cell receptor beta chains below come from one sample, sequenced in a study of regulatory T cells in long-lasting Graves disease. Sequencing libraries for TCR beta were prepared with iRepertoire HTBI primers and Arm-PCR of CDR3 regions. TCRdb re-called the multiplex PCR reads through MiXCR, storing one row per CDR3 protein. The sample carries just over 600,000 distinct CDR3 sequences, less than 20% recorded once. Time point here: newly diagnosed GD, antithyroid drugs for less than 3 months. Extracted RNA from PBMCs served as the source of the TCR library. A further study also used this sample, focusing on T cells in Graves' hyperthyroidism and ophthalmopathy.

This specimen was peripheral blood mononuclear cells (PBMCs), taken at new diagnosis, from a patient treated with antithyroid drugs. These receptors were obtained from a woman in her 30s with Graves disease.

This clonotype was seen many times. The V and J genes are TRBV7-2 and TRBJ2-5; maybe TRBD2 (7 bases). CDR3 length equals 16 residues. CDR1 and CDR2 (germline): SGHTA, FQGNSA. The ends were cut back, 1 base at V and 3 bases at J, with 15 bases in the middle. The CDR3 is CASSLGRGLAEETQYF. CDR3 DNA sequence: TGTGCCAGCAGCTTAGGCCGGGGGCTAGCGGAAGAGACCCAGTACTTC. The full variable domain, in which reference TRBV7-2 and TRBJ2-5 provide the parts outside the CDR3, is GAGVSQSPSNKVTEKGKDVELRCDPISGHTALYWYRQSLGQGLEFLIYFQGNSAPDKSGLPSDRFSAERTGGSVSTLTIQRTQQEDSAVYLCASSLGRGLAEETQYFGPGTRLLVL.

This clonotype was counted between two and nine times. With a much larger clone just one base away, this may be a read error. This CDR3 fails to terminate in the conserved phenylalanine or tryptophan, so it likely reflects a read error. V gene TRBV2 combines with J gene TRBJ2-1; D unresolved. The germline CDR1 and CDR2 sequences are SNHLY and FYNNEI. There are 12 residues in the CDR3. V lost 4 bases, J lost 2 bases, and 3 bases lay in between. CDR3 nucleotide sequence: TGTGCCAGCAGTGTACCCTACAATGAGCAGTTCTCC. Its translation: CASSVPYNEQFS.

This sequence joins TRBV4-1 and TRBJ1-5, with TRBD1 as a possible D gene (6 bases). The CDR3 has 15 residues. Germline-derived CDR1 and CDR2 are MGHRA and YSYEKL. Trimming took 3 bases from V and 6 from J, leaving 15 bases between them. The CDR3 bases are TGCGCCAGCAGCCAGACGGACAGTCGACCTCAGCCCCAGCATTTT. Protein product: CASSQTDSRPQPQHF.

This clonotype was counted between two and nine times. V is TRBV5-1 and J is TRBJ2-7; TRBD2 is a possible D gene (5 bases). Trimming removed 3 bases from V and 0 bases from J, with 13 bases in between. There are 15 residues in the CDR3. Germline-derived CDR1 and CDR2 are SGHRS and YFSETQ. The CDR3 sequence: CASSSTTKSSYEQYF. In DNA form, the CDR3 reads TGCGCCAGCAGCTCGACGACTAAATCCTCCTACGAGCAGTACTTC.

This clonotype has a handful of counts. The chain recombines TRBV12-3 or TRBV12-4 with TRBJ2-7; tentative D call: TRBD1 (5 bases). This CDR3 is 14 amino acids long. Trimming left V 6 bases short and J 4 bases short, with 16 bases between. CDR3 DNA: TGTGCCAGCAGCCGGATGGGCAGGGTATACGAGCAGTACTTC. Protein product: CASSRMGRVYEQYF.

This clonotype was recorded at least ten times. This chain links TRBV28 with TRBJ2-3, with 11 positions matching TRBD2. The CDR3 is 15 amino acids. The V segment lost 5 bases and the J segment 6 bases; nucleotides outside the gene matches: 7. Germline loops: CDR1 MDHEN, CDR2 SYDVKM. CDR3 amino acids: CASSPTSGGRDTQYF. In DNA form, the CDR3 reads TGTGCCAGCAGTCCTACTAGCGGGGGCCGGGATACGCAGTATTTT.

This chain joins TRBV5-1 and TRBJ2-7; 9 bases line up with TRBD2. The CDR3 spans 16 residues. Germline V lookup: CDR1 SGHRS, CDR2 YFSETQ. J lost 1 base, V lost 4 bases, and 9 bases had no gene match. The CDR3 loop reads CASSPWGAGGSYEQYF. CDR3 sequence (DNA): TGCGCCAGCAGCCCATGGGGGGCGGGAGGGTCCTACGAGCAGTACTTC.

This clonotype turned up a few times. The chain couples TRBV19 to TRBJ2-7, with D uncertain. The germline V and J ends were trimmed by 5 bases and 0 bases, with 11 bases remaining between them. Looked up from germline, CDR1 is LNHDA and CDR2 is SQIVND (reference sequence). CDR3 length equals 14 residues. CDR3 bases: TGTGCCAGTAGTTATAAGTGGAGCTCCTACGAGCAGTACTTC. This encodes CASSYKWSSYEQYF.

This chain connects TRBV28 to TRBJ2-1; 10 bases agree with TRBD1. V was clipped by 4 bases and J by 4 bases; unmatched bases: 7. Per the germline V gene, CDR1 is MDHEN and CDR2 is SYDVKM. The CDR3 spans 16 residues. The chain's CDR3 is CASSSTRTGGYNEQFF. In nucleotides, the CDR3 is TGTGCCAGCAGTTCTACTAGGACAGGGGGGTACAATGAGCAGTTCTTC. Using reference TRBV28 and TRBJ2-1 for the parts outside the CDR3, the full variable domain is DVKVTQSSRYLVKRTGEKVFLECVQDMDHENMFWYRQDPGLGLRLIYFSYDVKMKEKGDIPEGYSVSREKKERFSLILESASTNQTSMYLCASSSTRTGGYNEQFFGPGTRLTVL.

The chain uses TRBV19 and TRBJ1-1, with D unclear. Germline values: CDR1 LNHDA, CDR2 SQIVND (reference sequence). V lost 3 bases to trimming and J lost 4 bases, with 6 bases between them. The CDR3 sequence is 12 residues long. The CDR3: CASSMGTTEAFF. The CDR3 DNA is TGTGCCAGTAGTATGGGTACCACTGAAGCTTTCTTT.

This clonotype turned up a few times. The chain combines TRBV7-9 with TRBJ1-4, with D perhaps TRBD1 (5 bases). The CDR3 length is 18 residues. Germline values: CDR1 SEHNR, CDR2 FQNEAQ (reference sequence). Trimming took off 1 base at V and 3 bases at J, with 18 bases between the two ends. CDR3 loop: CASSLGGDGRGPNEKLFF. The CDR3 DNA sequence: TGTGCCAGCAGCTTAGGAGGGGACGGACGAGGGCCTAATGAAAAACTGTTTTTT.

There are a few counts of this clonotype. The V and J genes are TRBV5-1 and TRBJ2-2, with D perhaps matching TRBD1 or TRBD2 (6 bases each). The CDR3 length is 16 residues. Looked up from germline, CDR1 is SGHRS and CDR2 is YFSETQ. The germline V and J ends were trimmed by 0 bases and 3 bases, with 12 bases remaining between them. DNA of the CDR3: TGCGCCAGCAGCTTGGTGTTAAGGGGGGACACCGGGGAGCTGTTTTTT. Translating gives CASSLVLRGDTGELFF.

This clonotype was seen ten or more times. The chain has TRBV27 and TRBJ2-3, with a tentative D call TRBD1 (8 bases). CDR1 and CDR2 from the germline V gene are MNHEY and SMNVEV (reference sequence). The CDR3 runs 16 residues. Trimming removed 5 bases at V and 1 base at J, with 16 bases between. The CDR3 spells CASSIGQGLRTDTQYF. In DNA form, the CDR3 reads TGTGCCAGCAGTATCGGACAGGGACTACGCACAGATACGCAGTATTTT.

The chain employs TRBV18 and TRBJ2-5, with TRBD1 matching 8 bases. CDR1 is KGHSH, CDR2 LQKENI, per germline. Trimming at V came to 3 bases and at J to 4 bases, leaving 13 bases not matched to a gene. The CDR3 extends over 17 amino acids. The CDR3 DNA sequence: TGTGCCAGCTCACCTTTCCCGGGACAGGTGGGCGGAGAGACCCAGTACTTC. Translated, it gives CASSPFPGQVGGETQYF. Drawing the rest from reference TRBV18 and TRBJ2-5, the complete variable domain is NAGVMQNPRHLVRRRGQEARLRCSPMKGHSHVYWYRQLPEEGLKFMVYLQKENIIDESGMPKERFSAEFPKEGPSILRIQQVVRGDSAAYFCASSPFPGQVGGETQYFGPGTRLLVL.

Many counts were recorded for this clonotype. This sequence joins TRBV11-2 and TRBJ1-2; perhaps TRBD1 as D (5 bases). V dropped 5 bases and J dropped 5 bases, with 18 bases sitting between them. CDR1 and CDR2 from the germline V gene are SGHAT and FQNNGV. The CDR3 has 15 amino acids. The CDR3, as DNA: TGTGCCAGCAGCGAACCCGGGACGGCCGTTTATGGCTACACCTTC. Translated, it gives CASSEPGTAVYGYTF.

Only a few counts were recorded for this clonotype. The V call is TRBV5-5, the J call TRBJ1-2; maybe TRBD1 (5 bases). This CDR3 has 15 residues. V was clipped by 4 bases and J by 1 base, with 14 bases between them. CDR1 and CDR2 (germline): SGHKS, YYEKEE (reference sequence). This CDR3 is CASSPDRLFNYGYTF. The CDR3 DNA sequence: TGTGCCAGCAGCCCTGACAGACTTTTTAACTATGGCTACACCTTC.

J is TRBJ1-2 and V is TRBV5-4, with D maybe TRBD1 (6 bases). This CDR3 is 15 amino acids long. Trimming shortened V by 1 base and J by 4 bases, and 14 bases separated the two germline ends. In germline, CDR1 is SGHNT, CDR2 YYREEE (reference sequence). CDR3 residues: CASSLLTTGTYGYTF. The CDR3 DNA follows: TGTGCCAGCAGCTTGTTAACTACAGGGACCTATGGCTACACCTTC. Full variable domain (outside the CDR3, taken from reference TRBV5-4 and TRBJ1-2): ETGVTQSPTHLIKTRGQQVTLRCSSQSGHNTVSWYQQALGQGPQFIFQYYREEENGRGNFPPRFSGLQFPNYSSELNVNALELDDSALYLCASSLLTTGTYGYTFGSGTRLTVV.

This clonotype was observed at least ten times. V is TRBV20-1 and J is TRBJ1-2, with 7 bases that match TRBD1. The V gene's germline CDR1 is DFQATT and CDR2 SNEGSKA (reference sequence). The J segment lost 2 bases and the V segment lost 6 bases, leaving 9 bases of the junction unmatched. CDR3 size: 14 residues. CDR3 nucleotides: TGCAGTGCAATCCGGACAGGAAGGAACTATGGCTACACCTTC. It yields the protein CSAIRTGRNYGYTF.

The J gene is TRBJ1-5, the V gene TRBV7-9, with 9 bases that match TRBD1. The V and J ends lost 5 bases and 5 bases, in that order; junction bases with no gene match: 7. The length of the CDR3 is 15 residues. CDR1 SEHNR and CDR2 FQNEAQ come from the germline V gene (reference sequence). CDR3 DNA sequence: TGTGCCAGCAGCCCGTGGGACAGGGAGGATCAGCCCCAGCATTTT. Amino acid sequence: CASSPWDREDQPQHF.

The table lists this clonotype with many counts. The rearrangement uses TRBV24-1 and TRBJ1-1; no definite D call. The CDR3 spans 14 residues. Per germline, CDR1 KGHDR and CDR2 SFDVKD. V was clipped by 3 bases and J by 11 bases, with 18 bases between them. The CDR3 is CATSDATGKKQAFF. In DNA form, the CDR3 reads TGTGCCACCAGTGATGCTACCGGGAAGAAGCAGGCTTTCTTT.

The chain has TRBV6-1 and TRBJ2-1; 9 bases match TRBD1. Germline assignment: CDR1 MNHNS and CDR2 SASEGT. The CDR3 has 15 residues. The V and J ends lost 6 bases and 9 bases, in that order; junction bases with no gene match: 12. The CDR3 sequence is CASRPGQGPWVEQFF. The CDR3 region has the DNA TGTGCCAGCAGGCCCGGACAGGGGCCGTGGGTTGAGCAGTTCTTC.

V and J are TRBV24-1 and TRBJ1-5, with 12 nucleotides matching TRBD1. Germline lookup yields CDR1 KGHDR and CDR2 SFDVKD. Germline trimming cut 3 bases from V and 11 bases from J; bases unmatched to any gene: 13. The CDR3 sequence is 17 residues long. For the CDR3, the DNA is TGTGCCACCAGTGATCCCGGGACAGGGGGCCGGACGGGTACCCAGCATTTT. Translating it yields CATSDPGTGGRTGTQHF.